This T cell receptor (beta chain) was captured in a study of control samples from healthy donors and cancer patients (dated by TCRdb to the early 2020s). Libraries came from the immunoSEQ multiplex PCR assay. TCRdb mirrors the immuneACCESS table, restricted to in-frame sequences. Some clones are absent from its copies; in checked studies, under half trace to an unresolved V gene, and the reason for the others is unknown. In all, the sample holds some 150,000 clones, and around 90% of those were seen once. The top ten clonotypes cover 3% to 3.5% of the sample. As for this clone: What this receptor recognizes is not known. Per-base qualities were not stored, and no clone one base away is much larger.

V is reduced by 2 bases and J by 3 bases, leaving a spacing of 11 bases between them. For CDR1 and CDR2, the germline V gene lists MNHNS and SASEGT. Including the terminal cysteine and phenylalanine, the CDR3 comprises 14 residues. Just CDR3 DNA is preserved here, 42 bases in frame from base 1. The chain employs TRBV6-1 and TRBJ2-7; a tentative D match to TRBD2 spans 6 bases. This clonotype was sampled from a young man in good health. The sequencing input was blood. The CDR3 in this case is CASSEYGGRYEQYF. The base sequence is TGTGCCAGCAGTGAATACGGGGGACGCTACGAGCAGTACTTC.